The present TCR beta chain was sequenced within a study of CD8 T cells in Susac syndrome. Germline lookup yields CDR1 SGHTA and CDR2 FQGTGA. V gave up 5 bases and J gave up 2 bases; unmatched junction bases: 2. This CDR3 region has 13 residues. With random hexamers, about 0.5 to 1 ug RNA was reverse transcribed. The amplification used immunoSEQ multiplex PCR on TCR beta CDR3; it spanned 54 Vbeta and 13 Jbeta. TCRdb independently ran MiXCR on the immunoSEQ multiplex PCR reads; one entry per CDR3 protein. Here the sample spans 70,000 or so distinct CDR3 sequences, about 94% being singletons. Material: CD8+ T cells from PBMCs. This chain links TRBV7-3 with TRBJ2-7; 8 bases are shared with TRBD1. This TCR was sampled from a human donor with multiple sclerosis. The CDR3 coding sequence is TGTGCCAGCAGCGAGGGACAGGCCTACGAGCAGTACTTC. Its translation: CASSEGQAYEQYF.